This is a list of T cell receptor beta chains from one sample in a study of blood T cell repertoires in COVID-19. Produced via immunoSEQ multiplex PCR; TCRdb's table is partial and in-frame only. The data contain about 230,000 clones, about four fifths of them singletons. Sequenced material: peripheral blood. The source of these receptors is a middle-aged man with active or convalescent COVID-19. Each CDR3 is given with its conserved first and last residue. The D gene is left open where the match is weak. Expanded clones are given a class, and other clones once, few, many or no size at all.

j_call clone_size v_call d_call cdr3_aa cdr3_nt
TRBJ2-7 . TRBV19 TRBD1 CASSLSGTDEQYF TGTGCCAGTAGCTTATCCGGGACAGACGAGCAGTACTTC
TRBJ1-2 . TRBV5-1 . CASSGGGGYGYTF TGCGCCAGCAGCGGAGGAGGAGGCTATGGCTACACCTTC
TRBJ1-5 . TRBV7-3 TRBD1 CASSWDRANQPQHF TGTGCCAGCAGCTGGGACAGGGCAAATCAGCCCCAGCATTTT
TRBJ1-5 . TRBV28 . CASSLATGGQPQHF TGTGCCAGCAGTTTAGCCACCGGTGGTCAGCCCCAGCATTTT
TRBJ2-3 . TRBV5-6 TRBD2 CASSFRLAGDPTDTQYF TGTGCCAGCAGCTTCAGACTAGCGGGGGACCCCACAGATACGCAGTATTTT
TRBJ1-2 . TRBV12-3/TRBV12-4 . CASSIQGDYGYTF TGTGCCAGCAGCATACAGGGAGATTATGGCTACACCTTC
TRBJ1-2 . TRBV19 TRBD1 CASTPPGQGFYGYTF TGTGCCAGTACCCCTCCCGGACAGGGGTTTTATGGCTACACCTTC
TRBJ2-5 . TRBV12-3/TRBV12-4 . CASSFRLLETQYF TGTGCCAGCAGTTTCAGGCTTTTAGAGACCCAGTACTTC
TRBJ1-2 . TRBV18 . CASSPEDYGYTF TGTGCCAGCTCACCAGAGGACTATGGCTACACCTTC
TRBJ1-1 . TRBV7-9 . CASSPPGSTEAFF TGTGCCAGCAGCCCCCCGGGTAGCACTGAAGCTTTCTTT
TRBJ2-1 . TRBV24-1 TRBD1 CATSDFRTGGLVNEQFF TGTGCCACCAGTGATTTTCGGACAGGGGGCCTGGTGAATGAGCAGTTCTTC
TRBJ2-7 . TRBV15 . CATSRENGGLIYEQYF TGTGCCACCAGCAGAGAAAATGGGGGCTTAATCTACGAGCAGTACTTC
TRBJ2-4 . TRBV7-2 . CASSSGPAGTHIQYF TGTGCCAGCAGCTCGGGTCCCGCGGGGACCCACATTCAGTACTTC
TRBJ2-7 . TRBV9 TRBD1 CASSGQGFGEQYF TGTGCCAGCAGCGGACAGGGGTTTGGGGAGCAGTACTTC
TRBJ1-5 few TRBV6-5 . CASNVRGGSNQPQHF TGTGCCAGCAACGTAAGGGGGGGAAGCAATCAGCCCCAGCATTTT
TRBJ1-1 . TRBV6-2/TRBV6-3 . CASSGGAGTEAFF TGTGCCAGCAGTGGCGGGGCTGGCACTGAAGCTTTCTTT
TRBJ1-2 . TRBV30 TRBD1 CAWTGTGGAGYTF TGTGCCTGGACCGGGACAGGGGGCGCCGGCTACACCTTC
TRBJ2-7 . TRBV19 TRBD2 CASSILPGTSGGVYEQYF TGTGCCAGTAGTATACTCCCCGGGACTAGCGGGGGGGTCTACGAGCAGTACTTC
TRBJ1-1 . TRBV3-1/TRBV3-2 . CASSQDRSRVVNTEAFF TGTGCCAGCAGCCAAGATCGGTCTAGAGTGGTGAACACTGAAGCTTTCTTT
TRBJ1-1 . TRBV19 . CASSIPGGRDTEAFF TGTGCCAGTAGTATTCCAGGCGGCAGGGACACTGAAGCTTTCTTT
TRBJ2-3 . TRBV11-3 TRBD2 CASSSQRGSDTQYF TGTGCCAGCAGCTCCCAGCGGGGATCAGATACGCAGTATTTT
TRBJ1-1 . TRBV3-1/TRBV3-2 . CASSQDIAGARYTEAFF TGTGCCAGCAGCCAAGATATTGCGGGGGCGCGGTACACTGAAGCTTTCTTT
TRBJ2-1 . TRBV7-9 . CASSEPGFYYNEQFF TGTGCCAGCAGCGAACCGGGGTTCTACTACAATGAGCAGTTCTTC
TRBJ2-2 . TRBV10-3 TRBD2 CATGGEGTGELFF TGTGCCACTGGGGGGGAAGGCACCGGGGAGCTGTTTTTT
TRBJ1-1 . TRBV5-4 . CASSLVKGLVTEAFF TGTGCCAGCAGCTTGGTTAAGGGGCTAGTCACTGAAGCTTTCTTT
TRBJ1-1 . TRBV4-1 . CASSQAGRLNTEAFF TGCGCCAGCAGCCAAGCAGGTCGTTTGAACACTGAAGCTTTCTTT
TRBJ2-3 . TRBV15 TRBD2 CATSRDLAGDRYF TGTGCCACCAGCAGAGATCTAGCGGGGGATAGGTATTTT
TRBJ2-1 once TRBV7-9 . CASSDSGIRATDYNEQFF TGTGCCAGCAGCGATTCGGGGATAAGGGCCACTGACTACAATGAGCAGTTCTTC
TRBJ2-5 . TRBV28 . CASSFNWAGETQYF TGTGCCAGCAGTTTTAACTGGGCCGGAGAGACCCAGTACTTC
TRBJ1-1 . TRBV5-1 TRBD1 CASSSGTANTEAFF TGCGCCAGCAGCTCGGGGACAGCGAACACTGAAGCTTTCTTT
TRBJ2-7 . TRBV4-3 . CASSQEAGQTYEQYF TGCGCCAGCAGCCAAGAGGCAGGCCAAACCTACGAGCAGTACTTC